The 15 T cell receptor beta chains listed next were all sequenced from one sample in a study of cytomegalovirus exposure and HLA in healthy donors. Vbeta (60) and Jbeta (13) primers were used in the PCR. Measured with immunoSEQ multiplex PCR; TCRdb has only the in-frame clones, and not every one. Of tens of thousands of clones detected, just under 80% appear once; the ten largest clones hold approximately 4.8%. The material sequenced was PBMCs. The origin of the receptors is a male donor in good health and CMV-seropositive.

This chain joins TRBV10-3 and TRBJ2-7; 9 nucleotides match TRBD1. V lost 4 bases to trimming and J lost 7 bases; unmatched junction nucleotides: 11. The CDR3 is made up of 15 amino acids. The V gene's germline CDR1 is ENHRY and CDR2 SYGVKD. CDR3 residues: CAISAGQGGRGEQYF. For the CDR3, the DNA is TGTGCCATCAGTGCGGGACAGGGCGGGCGCGGGGAGCAGTACTTC.

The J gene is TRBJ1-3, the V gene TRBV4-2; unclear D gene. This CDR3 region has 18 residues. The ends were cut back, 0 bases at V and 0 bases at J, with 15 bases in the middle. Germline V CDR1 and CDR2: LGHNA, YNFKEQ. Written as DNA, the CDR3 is TGTGCCAGCAGCCAAGAGTCTGGGTTGGAGTTCTCTGGAAACACCATATATTTT. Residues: CASSQESGLEFSGNTIYF.

Written as DNA, the CDR3 is TGTGCCAGCAGTCCGACAGGGGAGGGGGTCTATGGCTACACCTTC. It yields the protein CASSPTGEGVYGYTF. The rearrangement links TRBV2 to TRBJ1-2; 8 bases match TRBD1. V gave up 5 bases and J gave up 4 bases; unmatched junction bases: 9. There are 15 residues in the CDR3. Germline loops: CDR1 SNHLY, CDR2 FYNNEI.

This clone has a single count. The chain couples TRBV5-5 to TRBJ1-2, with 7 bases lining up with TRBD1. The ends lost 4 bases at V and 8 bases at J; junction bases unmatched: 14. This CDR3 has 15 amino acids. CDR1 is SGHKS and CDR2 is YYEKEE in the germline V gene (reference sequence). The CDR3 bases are TGTGCCAGCAGCCACCCGGGACAAGAGGGGGCGGGCTACACCTTC. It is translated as CASSHPGQEGAGYTF.

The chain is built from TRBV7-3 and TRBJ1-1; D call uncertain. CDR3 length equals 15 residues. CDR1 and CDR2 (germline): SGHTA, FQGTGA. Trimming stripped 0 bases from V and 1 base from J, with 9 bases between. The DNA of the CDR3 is TGTGCCAGCAGCTTAACAGGAGGCCCGAACACTGAAGCTTTCTTT. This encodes CASSLTGGPNTEAFF.

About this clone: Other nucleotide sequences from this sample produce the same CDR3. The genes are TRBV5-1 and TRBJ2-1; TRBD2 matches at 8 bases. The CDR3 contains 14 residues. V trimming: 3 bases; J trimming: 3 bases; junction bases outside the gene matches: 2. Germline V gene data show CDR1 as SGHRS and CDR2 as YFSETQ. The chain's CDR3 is CASSSSGGYNEQFF. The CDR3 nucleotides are TGCGCCAGCAGCTCAAGCGGGGGCTACAATGAGCAGTTCTTC.

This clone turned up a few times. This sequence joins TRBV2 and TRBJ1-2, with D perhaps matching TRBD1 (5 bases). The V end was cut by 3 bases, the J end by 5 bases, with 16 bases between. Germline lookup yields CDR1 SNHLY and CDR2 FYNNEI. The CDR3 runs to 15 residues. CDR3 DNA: TGTGCCAGCAGTGATGACAGAGTAGTGAGTTATGGCTACACCTTC. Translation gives CASSDDRVVSYGYTF.

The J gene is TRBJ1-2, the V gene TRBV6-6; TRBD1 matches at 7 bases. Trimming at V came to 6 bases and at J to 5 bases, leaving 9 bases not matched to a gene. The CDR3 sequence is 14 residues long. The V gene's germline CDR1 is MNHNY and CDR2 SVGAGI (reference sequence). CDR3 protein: CASRGDSEGYGYTF. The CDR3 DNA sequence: TGTGCCAGCAGGGGGGACAGCGAAGGGTATGGCTACACCTTC.

For the CDR3, the DNA is TGCGCCAGCAGCCAAATAGGCCTAGCGGGGAGCTTCCAAGAGACCCAGTACTTC. It translates to CASSQIGLAGSFQETQYF. The chain has TRBV4-1 and TRBJ2-5; 9 nucleotides align to TRBD2. The CDR3 runs 18 residues. J lost 1 base, V lost 2 bases, and 11 bases had no gene match. Per the germline V gene, CDR1 is MGHRA and CDR2 is YSYEKL.

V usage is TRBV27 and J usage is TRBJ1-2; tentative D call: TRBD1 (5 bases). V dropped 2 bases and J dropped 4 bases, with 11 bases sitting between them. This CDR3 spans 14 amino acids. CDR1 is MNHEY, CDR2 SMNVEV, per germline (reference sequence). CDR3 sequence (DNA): TGTGCCAGCAGTTTAGGAGGGGCCTTCTATGGCTACACCTTC. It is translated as CASSLGGAFYGYTF.

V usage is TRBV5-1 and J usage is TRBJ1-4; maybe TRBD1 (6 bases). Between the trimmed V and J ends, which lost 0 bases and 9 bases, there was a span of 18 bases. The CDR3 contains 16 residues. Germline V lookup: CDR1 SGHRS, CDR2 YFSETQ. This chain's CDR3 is CASSLAPVQGQQKLFF. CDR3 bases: TGCGCCAGCAGCTTGGCCCCGGTCCAGGGGCAGCAAAAACTGTTTTTT.

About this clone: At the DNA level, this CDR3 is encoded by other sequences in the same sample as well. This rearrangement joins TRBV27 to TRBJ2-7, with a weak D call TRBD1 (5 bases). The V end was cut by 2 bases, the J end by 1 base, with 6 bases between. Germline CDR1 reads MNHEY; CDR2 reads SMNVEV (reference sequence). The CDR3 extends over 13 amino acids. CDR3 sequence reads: CASSLQGSYEQYF. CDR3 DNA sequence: TGTGCCAGCAGTTTACAGGGATCCTACGAGCAGTACTTC.

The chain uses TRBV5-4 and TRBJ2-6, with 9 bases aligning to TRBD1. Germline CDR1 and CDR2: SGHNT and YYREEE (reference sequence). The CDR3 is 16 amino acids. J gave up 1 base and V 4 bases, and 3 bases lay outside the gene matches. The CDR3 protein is CASSAGTGSGANVLTF. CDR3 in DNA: TGTGCCAGCAGCGCCGGGACAGGGTCTGGGGCCAACGTCCTGACTTTC.

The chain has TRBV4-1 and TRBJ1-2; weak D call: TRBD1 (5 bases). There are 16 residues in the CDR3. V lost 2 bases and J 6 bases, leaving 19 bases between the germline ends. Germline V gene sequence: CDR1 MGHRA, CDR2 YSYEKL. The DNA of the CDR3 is TGCGCCAGCAGCCAACCCACGCGGGGGGTAAGGCATGGCTACACCTTC. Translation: CASSQPTRGVRHGYTF.

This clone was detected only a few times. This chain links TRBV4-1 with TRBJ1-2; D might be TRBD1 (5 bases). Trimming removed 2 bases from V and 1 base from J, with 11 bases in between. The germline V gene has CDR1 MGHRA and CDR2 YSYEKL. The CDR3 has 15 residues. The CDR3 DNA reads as TGCGCCAGCAGCCAATTACGGGGGGATAACTATGGCTACACCTTC. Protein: CASSQLRGDNYGYTF.